A single T cell receptor (beta chain) is shown here with its context. Antigen unknown. cDNA synthesis used the whole RNA isolate, giving expressed TCRB sequences. Produced via immunoSEQ multiplex PCR; TCRdb's table is partial and in-frame only. The table lists more than 300,000 clones, about 16% of them singletons, with 0.019% in the top ten. The data were taken from a study of beta chain features in type 1 diabetes. Regarding the study as a whole: VDJ junctions in type 1 diabetes patients carried more deletions and fewer insertions. There was a moderate but significant shortening of TCRB CDR3s in all four CD4+ subsets of Type 1 diabetes patients.

The sample taken for sequencing was naive CD4+ T cells from blood. This sequence was found in a young woman in good health.

CDR3 in DNA: TGTGCCAGCTCGTTGGGACAGGGGACGAGAGGCTACACCTTC. It codes for CASSLGQGTRGYTF. The genes are TRBV18 and TRBJ1-2; 10 nucleotides line up with TRBD1. The CDR3 consists of 14 residues. Germline assignment: CDR1 KGHSH and CDR2 LQKENI. After removal of 6 bases from V and 8 bases from J, the junction contained 9 bases not matched to a gene.